This is a list of T cell receptor beta chains from one sample in a study of blood T cell repertoires in COVID-19. TCRdb keeps only in-frame clones here, not all; method: immunoSEQ multiplex PCR. Of hundreds of thousands of clones in the sample, 70% to 90% were seen once. The sample comprised peripheral blood. These receptors came from a man between 50 and 59 years old with active or convalescent COVID-19. CDR3s include the opening cysteine and the closing phenylalanine or tryptophan. Each record gives: V gene, CDR3 protein.

TRBV6-5,CASRSGVSNTEAFF
TRBV30,CAWSSGNYNEQFF
TRBV30,CAWSDDRHQPQHF
TRBV5-4,CASSLRQQGNTEAFF
TRBV4-1,CASSPFGLAARWNEQFF
TRBV24-1,CATSDPTGVNTGELFF
TRBV28,CASSLQGAIPQVGYTF
TRBV6-1,CASRGGGTRGTEAFF
TRBV24-1,CATSDYLTGKPQHF
TRBV28,CASKDRGRGGNQPQHF
TRBV5-1,CASSLELAEETQYF
TRBV2,CASSRDRGRGAQPQHF
TRBV11-2,CASSPVGAEVHEQFF
TRBV10-1,CASSEVASGANVLTF
TRBV12-5,CASVPGLATDTQYF
TRBV25-1,CASSEGTGSGNTIYF
TRBV3-1/TRBV3-2,CASSQAGSEAFF
TRBV7-2,CASSIRQGIPEKLFF
TRBV7-2,CASSFGQNYEQYF
TRBV6-4,CASSETGESPLHF
TRBV5-1,CASSFDSRGGYTF
TRBV7-9,CASSSSGSSGNTIYF
TRBV19,CASSAWTAVTGELFF
TRBV29-1,CSVVPGQGLIYGYTF